A selection of T cell receptor beta chains follows, all from one sample in a study of blood T cells in healthy people across ages. MiXCR, run by TCRdb on the 5' RACE reads, gives a single entry per CDR3 protein. The data show around 1,800,000 distinct CDR3 sequences, with about two fifths seen just once and about 21% held by the top ten. The specimen sequenced was blood. All receptors derive from a human donor in good health. CDR3s include the opening cysteine and the closing phenylalanine or tryptophan. A D gene is named only where the DNA matches it firmly. Size is stated for part of the rows, as once, few or many counts, or as a class when the clone is expanded.

d_gene,abundance,v_gene,j_gene,CDR3nt,CDR3aa
NA,once,TRBV12-3/TRBV12-4,TRBJ2-3,TGTGCCAGCGGTTTCGACCTTAGCACAGACACGCAGTATTTT,CASGFDLSTDTQYF
NA,once,TRBV20-1,TRBJ2-3,TGCAGTGCGAATGAGAGAGCGGCTAGCACAGACACGCAGTATTTT,CSANERAASTDTQYF
NA,NA,TRBV5-1,TRBJ2-5,TGCGCCAGCAGCTTGGTAGTACCAGGGGCAGTAGAGACCCAGTACTTC,CASSLVVPGAVETQYF
TRBD1,NA,TRBV7-3,TRBJ2-3,TGTGCCAGCAGCTCCTTACAGGGGGATACGCAGTATTTT,CASSSLQGDTQYF
NA,NA,TRBV6-2/TRBV6-3,TRBJ2-1,TGTGCCAGCCAGGACAACTCAATATACAATGAGCAGTTCTTC,CASQDNSIYNEQFF
NA,NA,TRBV7-3,TRBJ2-6,TGTGCCAGCGGCTGGGACGGAGCCTCTGGGGCCAACGTCCTGACTTTC,CASGWDGASGANVLTF
NA,few,TRBV13,TRBJ1-1,TGTGCCAGCAGCACCGGGATCCAACCCAATGAAGCTTTCTTT,CASSTGIQPNEAFF
NA,NA,TRBV10-3,TRBJ1-2,TGTGCCATCTCCCCGTCCGTGGATGGCTACACCTTC,CAISPSVDGYTF
NA,NA,TRBV20-1,TRBJ1-2,TGCAGAGCGGACAGCAACTATGGCTACACCTTC,CRADSNYGYTF
TRBD2,few,TRBV20-1,TRBJ2-5,TGCAGTGCTTTAGCGGGGGGGCAAGAGACCCAGTACTTC,CSALAGGQETQYF
TRBD1,many,TRBV5-1,TRBJ1-2,TGCGCCAGCAGCTTGGGATTTACAGGGGGTAACTATGGCTACACCTTC,CASSLGFTGGNYGYTF
NA,NA,TRBV18,TRBJ2-7,TGTACCAGCTCACGACAGGAGGCCCTCGAGCAGTACTTC,CTSSRQEALEQYF
NA,NA,TRBV7-9,TRBJ2-1,TGTGCCAGCAGCTCGAGAAGGCAGGGGTTGGACAATGAGCAGTTCTTC,CASSSRRQGLDNEQFF
NA,NA,TRBV6-2/TRBV6-3,TRBJ1-1,TGTGCCAGCAGCCCCTATCCGGGACGATCGCGAGCTTTCTTT,CASSPYPGRSRAFF
NA,few,TRBV6-2/TRBV6-3,TRBJ2-1,TGTGCCAGCAGTTACCCAGTCTCCTACAATGAGCAGTTCTTC,CASSYPVSYNEQFF
NA,NA,TRBV18,TRBJ1-1,TGTGCCAGCTCCCCAGTGACAGTGACTGAAGCTTTCTTT,CASSPVTVTEAFF
NA,NA,TRBV20-1,TRBJ1-4,TGCAGTGCTCCCCACAATGAAAAACTGTTTTTT,CSAPHNEKLFF
NA,few,TRBV19,TRBJ2-6,TGTGCCAGTACCGGGGGACACAGGTCATCTGGGGCCAACGTCCTGACTTTC,CASTGGHRSSGANVLTF
NA,NA,TRBV10-3,TRBJ1-2,TGTGCCATCAGTGAGTCGGGAGGGATCTATGGCTACACCTTC,CAISESGGIYGYTF
NA,NA,TRBV14,TRBJ1-2,TGTGCCAGCAGCCAAGATAATAGGGGAATGTGGGGCTACACCTTC,CASSQDNRGMWGYTF
TRBD1,NA,TRBV29-1,TRBJ2-1,TGCAGCGTCACGGACAGGGATCACAATGAGCAGTTCTTC,CSVTDRDHNEQFF
NA,NA,TRBV9,TRBJ2-7,TGTACCAGCAGCGTAGGCGACAGGCTCTACGAGCAGTACTTC,CTSSVGDRLYEQYF
NA,once,TRBV14,TRBJ2-1,TGTGCCAGCAGCCAATTCCCAAAAGGCCCCCAAGAGACCCAGTTCTTC,CASSQFPKGPQETQFF
NA,NA,TRBV4-2,TRBJ1-1,TGTGCCAGCAGCCAACTTATCGGTATGAACACTGAAGCTTTCTTT,CASSQLIGMNTEAFF
NA,few,TRBV12-3/TRBV12-4,TRBJ1-6,TGTGCCAGCAGTTCCCGACAGAATTCACCCCTCCACTTT,CASSSRQNSPLHF
TRBD2,NA,TRBV11-2,TRBJ2-1,TGTGCCAGCAGCTTTCTGTTCACTAGCGGGGCCAATGAGCAGTTCTTC,CASSFLFTSGANEQFF
NA,NA,TRBV29-1,TRBJ1-1,TGCAGCGCTCAGAGGAATTTGAACACTGAAGCTTTCTTT,CSAQRNLNTEAFF
TRBD1,few,TRBV6-5,TRBJ1-2,TGTGCCAGCAGTTACCTTTCAAGGGACAGGGGTAACTATGGCTACACCTTC,CASSYLSRDRGNYGYTF
NA,NA,TRBV5-4,TRBJ1-4,TGTGCCAGCAGCCCAAACGGCCGGACAGCTAATGAAAAACTGTTTTTT,CASSPNGRTANEKLFF
NA,NA,TRBV7-9,TRBJ2-7,TGTGCCAGCAGCTTAACCTCAGGGCAGGGTGGCTGCGAGCAGTACTTC,CASSLTSGQGGCEQYF
NA,NA,TRBV29-1,TRBJ2-5,TGCAGCGTTGCAACTTCAGGGTGGTACCAAGAGACCCAGTACTTC,CSVATSGWYQETQYF
NA,NA,TRBV5-1,TRBJ1-2,TGCGCCAGCAGCTGGATCGGTGGTGGCGGTGGCTACACCTTC,CASSWIGGGGGYTF
NA,few,TRBV4-1,TRBJ1-2,TGCGCCAGCAGCCAAGGGGGTATAGGACCCCCACTCTTTGGCTACACCTTC,CASSQGGIGPPLFGYTF
NA,few,TRBV28,TRBJ1-5,TGTGCCAGCGGTCCTGGGGACACCGACCGGCCCCAGCATTTT,CASGPGDTDRPQHF
NA,NA,TRBV20-1,TRBJ2-5,TGCAGTGCTCAGGAGTTTGTGGGGGAGACCCAGTACTTC,CSAQEFVGETQYF
NA,NA,TRBV7-9,TRBJ1-6,TGTGCCAGCAGCTCAGGTGCAAATTCACCCCTCCACTTT,CASSSGANSPLHF
NA,NA,TRBV25-1,TRBJ1-1,TGTGCCAGCAGTGAATGGTGGAAAGCTTTCTTT,CASSEWWKAFF
NA,NA,TRBV7-2,TRBJ2-7,TGTGCCAGCAGCTTAAATAGAAGGGGCGGTGAGCAGTACTTC,CASSLNRRGGEQYF
NA,NA,TRBV5-5,TRBJ2-7,TGTGCCAGCAGCCAAACTGACGGCTCCTACGAGCAGTACTTC,CASSQTDGSYEQYF
NA,few,TRBV25-1,TRBJ2-7,TGTGCCAGCAGTGAATTGGAAAGATCCTACGAGCAGTACTTC,CASSELERSYEQYF
NA,few,TRBV6-5,TRBJ1-2,TGTGCCAGCAGCTCCGGGGGATGGGATGGCTACACCTTC,CASSSGGWDGYTF
TRBD1,few,TRBV5-1,TRBJ1-2,TGCGCCAGCAGCCCTTCGGGACAGGGGACTCCTGGCTACACCTTC,CASSPSGQGTPGYTF
NA,few,TRBV4-2,TRBJ2-3,TGTGCCAGCAGCCGTGGAGGGCAGGAAGATACGCAGTATTTT,CASSRGGQEDTQYF
NA,NA,TRBV3-1,TRBJ2-5,TGTGCCAGCAGCCAAGATACCAGGGTTGAAGAGACCCAGTACTTC,CASSQDTRVEETQYF
NA,NA,TRBV6-6,TRBJ1-4,TGTGCCAGCCAGACCGGGACCCCTCTGGAAAAACTGTTTTTT,CASQTGTPLEKLFF
NA,NA,TRBV28,TRBJ2-7,TGTGCCAGCTTTGCAGGGGTGGGCTCCTACGAGCAGTACTTC,CASFAGVGSYEQYF
NA,few,TRBV4-1,TRBJ1-2,TGCGCCAGCAGCCAGTCGGGGTTAAACTATGGCTACACCTTC,CASSQSGLNYGYTF
TRBD1,NA,TRBV7-2,TRBJ2-3,TGTGCCAGCAGCCCCGGGACAGCCACAGATACGCGGTATTTT,CASSPGTATDTRYF
NA,few,TRBV20-1,TRBJ2-3,TGCAGTGGTAGGGATAGCTCAGATACGCAGTATTTT,CSGRDSSDTQYF
NA,few,TRBV7-2,TRBJ2-7,TGTGCCAGCAGTTCCTCTGCAGGGTACGAGCAGTACTTC,CASSSSAGYEQYF
NA,few,TRBV11-2,TRBJ2-3,TGTGCCAGCAGCTCCTACTGGGGCCCTAGAGAAGCAGATACGCAGTATTTT,CASSSYWGPREADTQYF